Listed below are T cell receptor beta chains from one sample, sequenced in a study of vaccination effects on CD4 cells after COVID-19. These receptors have no identified antigens. Data came from immunoSEQ multiplex PCR; TCRdb stores just in-frame clones and leaves some out. The sample has approximately 50,000 clones; 76% are singletons. The specimen comprised CD4+ T cells from PBMCs cultured without peptide, sampled before COVID-19 vaccination. The receptors were gathered from a human donor who had a prior SARS-CoV-2 infection. Both conserved end residues are part of each CDR3. The order of the fields is clone size, J gene, V gene, D gene, CDR3 DNA, CDR3 protein. A D gene is named only where the DNA matches it firmly. Not every row has a clone size; where given, it reads once, few, many or a size class.

.,TRBJ1-3,TRBV18,.,TGTGCCAGCTCAGGGGAGTCTGGAAACACCATATATTTT,CASSGESGNTIYF
.,TRBJ2-1,TRBV5-1,.,TGCGCCAGCAGCTGGGGCGGGACCCCCATGGGGCAGTTCTTC,CASSWGGTPMGQFF
.,TRBJ2-6,TRBV11-2,TRBD1,TGTGCCAGCAGCTCTTACCTACAGGGGACCGGGGCCAACGTCCTGACTTTC,CASSSYLQGTGANVLTF
.,TRBJ2-3,TRBV7-2,.,TGTGCCAGCAGCTTAGAAAGGTCGGGGAATGGGTATACGCAGTATTTT,CASSLERSGNGYTQYF
.,TRBJ2-3,TRBV2,.,TGTGCCAGCAGTGAAGGCCCAACAGATACGCAGTATTTT,CASSEGPTDTQYF
.,TRBJ2-1,TRBV6-2/TRBV6-3,TRBD2,TGTGCCAGCAGTTCCCTTCGGGGCGGGAGTCTATATGAGCAGTTCTTC,CASSSLRGGSLYEQFF
.,TRBJ1-3,TRBV9,.,TGTGCCAGCAGCGCACGGGGGTTTGCTGGAAACACCATATATTTT,CASSARGFAGNTIYF
once,TRBJ2-7,TRBV18,.,TGTGCCAGCTCACAGCAAGAGGGGAGCTCCTACGAGCAGTACTTC,CASSQQEGSSYEQYF
.,TRBJ1-3,TRBV19,TRBD1,TGTGCCAGTAAATCGGGACAGTCAAGAAACACCATATATTTT,CASKSGQSRNTIYF
.,TRBJ2-5,TRBV5-1,.,TGCGCCAGCAGCTATCAGACGCAAGAGACCCAGTACTTC,CASSYQTQETQYF
.,TRBJ2-5,TRBV5-1,TRBD2,TGCGCCAGCAGCCCGGAGCGCGGGGGGGGAGTGGAGACCCAGTACTTC,CASSPERGGGVETQYF
once,TRBJ1-5,TRBV5-6,.,TGTGCCAGCAGCTTTTCTTTGAATCAGCCCCAGCATTTT,CASSFSLNQPQHF
.,TRBJ2-3,TRBV12-5,TRBD1,TGTGCTAGTGGTTTGGTTCGAGGGGACAGGGTGTATTTT,CASGLVRGDRVYF
once,TRBJ2-1,TRBV5-5,TRBD1,TGTGCCAGCAGCCGGGACAGGGCCCGTGAGCAGTTCTTC,CASSRDRAREQFF
.,TRBJ1-2,TRBV18,.,TGTGCCAGCTCAAAGGGACTCGCCGACTATGGCTACACCTTC,CASSKGLADYGYTF
.,TRBJ2-5,TRBV9,TRBD2,TGTGCCAGCAGCGTTGGCGGGGGGGAGGTCGAGACCCAGTACTTC,CASSVGGGEVETQYF
.,TRBJ2-1,TRBV6-2/TRBV6-3,.,TGTGCCAGCAGTTACTCGTGGCAATCTCTCCGGAGTGTCAATGAGCAGTTCTTC,CASSYSWQSLRSVNEQFF